The 27 T cell receptor beta chains in this list originate from one sample, sequenced in a study of long-term antiretroviral therapy in people with HIV. The authors ran the immunoSEQ assay, v3.0, at survey level. Libraries were prepared by immunoSEQ multiplex PCR; TCRdb keeps only in-frame clonotypes and omits some of them. The sample records more than 35,000 clones, 90% to 95% being singletons. The sequences come from unsorted PBMCs, collected 3.7 years after starting antiretroviral therapy. These TCRs come from a woman between 45 and 60 years old with HIV.

The chain combines TRBV7-9 with TRBJ2-7, with a possible D match to TRBD1 (6 bases). V lost 2 bases, J lost 3 bases, and 14 bases lay in between. This CDR3 region has 15 residues. Germline V gene data show CDR1 as SEHNR and CDR2 as FQNEAQ (reference sequence). CDR3 sequence reads: CASSLIGVGGYEQYF. The CDR3, as DNA: TGTGCCAGCAGCTTAATTGGGGTAGGGGGCTACGAGCAGTACTTC.

The sample holds one count of this clone. The CDR3 DNA is TGTGCCAGCAGCTCCCCGAGCGGGGGATGGGAGACCCAGTACTTC. Protein: CASSSPSGGWETQYF. The chain recombines TRBV7-9 with TRBJ2-5; 8 positions match TRBD2. V lost 4 bases, J lost 5 bases, and 9 bases stayed unmatched. In germline, CDR1 is SEHNR, CDR2 FQNEAQ (reference sequence). This CDR3 comprises 15 residues.

The chain combines TRBV30 with TRBJ1-5; TRBD1 agrees at 7 bases. This CDR3 has 13 residues. Germline CDR1 GTSNPN, CDR2 SVGIG (reference sequence). Unmatched junction bases numbered 4, after V lost 3 bases and J lost 5 bases. Here the CDR3 DNA reads TGTGCCTGGAGGACAGGGAACGATCAGCCCCAGCATTTT. As protein: CAWRTGNDQPQHF.

The rearrangement uses TRBV13 and TRBJ2-7; 11 bases align to TRBD1. The germline gives CDR1 PRHDT, CDR2 FYEKMQ (reference sequence). Germline trimming cut 5 bases from V and 6 bases from J; bases unmatched to any gene: 9. CDR3 size: 15 residues. The CDR3, as DNA: TGTGCCAGCAGCCTGAGTCGGACAGGGGGCTCCGAGCAGTACTTC. Amino acids: CASSLSRTGGSEQYF.

The J gene is TRBJ2-3, the V gene TRBV6-5; no firm D call. The CDR3 runs 12 residues. Per the germline V gene, CDR1 is MNHEY and CDR2 is SVGAGI. V gave up 0 bases and J gave up 8 bases, with 6 bases separating them. The CDR3 loop reads CASSYSPGTQYF. The CDR3 coding sequence is TGTGCCAGCAGTTACTCGCCCGGTACGCAGTATTTT.

This chain connects TRBV5-4 to TRBJ1-2, with D unresolved. From germline, CDR1 is SGHNT and CDR2 YYREEE (reference sequence). The CDR3 is 13 residues long. Trimming pared 1 base from V and 2 bases from J, leaving 6 bases between. For the CDR3, the DNA is TGTGCCAGCAGCTTGTCACGGAACTATGGCTACACCTTC. Residues: CASSLSRNYGYTF.

The V and J genes are TRBV7-3 and TRBJ2-3, with 14 nucleotides matching TRBD2. Germline values: CDR1 SGHTA, CDR2 FQGTGA. V gave up 4 bases and J gave up 3 bases; unmatched junction bases: 3. The CDR3 has 16 amino acids. CDR3 amino acids: CASSSGLAGVTDTQYF. In DNA, the CDR3 is TGTGCCAGCAGCTCGGGACTAGCGGGAGTTACAGATACGCAGTATTTT.

The V call is TRBV7-2, the J call TRBJ2-3; 11 bases agree with TRBD2. V gave up 4 bases and J gave up 6 bases; unmatched junction bases: 9. The length of the CDR3 is 16 residues. Per the germline V gene, CDR1 is SGHTA and CDR2 is FQGNSA. CDR3: CASSSGSGGASDTQYF. The CDR3 DNA sequence: TGTGCCAGCAGCTCGGGTAGCGGGGGGGCCAGTGATACGCAGTATTTT. The full variable domain, with the rest looked up from reference TRBV7-2 and TRBJ2-3, is GAGVSQSPSNKVTEKGKDVELRCDPISGHTALYWYRQSLGQGLEFLIYFQGNSAPDKSGLPSDRFSAERTGGSVSTLTIQRTQQEDSAVYLCASSSGSGGASDTQYFGPGTRLTVL.

The chain has TRBV4-3 and TRBJ1-2, with 11 bases aligning to TRBD1. The germline CDR1 and CDR2 sequences are LGHNA and YSLEER. The CDR3 consists of 17 residues. Trimming took 1 base from V and 4 from J; bases not matched to a gene: 8. The DNA of the CDR3 is TGCGCCAGCAGCCAAGCCTCAGGACAGGGGGCCCTCTATGGCTACACCTTC. Amino acids: CASSQASGQGALYGYTF.

V is TRBV6-5 and J is TRBJ2-6; D is possibly TRBD1 (6 bases). CDR1 is MNHEY, CDR2 SVGAGI, per germline. CDR3 size: 12 residues. V lost 6 bases, J lost 13 bases, and 13 bases lay in between. Written as DNA, the CDR3 is TGTGCCAGCAGATCTAATGGACAGGTCCTGACTTTC. Translation: CASRSNGQVLTF.

The chain's CDR3 is CASSPKGDTQYF. The CDR3 coding sequence is TGTGCCAGCTCACCCAAGGGAGATACGCAGTATTTT. V is TRBV18 and J is TRBJ2-3; D uncertain. The CDR3 sequence is 12 residues long. V lost 3 bases and J lost 5, with 6 bases in between. The germline gives CDR1 KGHSH, CDR2 LQKENI.

The gene calls are TRBV5-4 and TRBJ1-2, with D tentatively TRBD1 (5 bases). The ends were cut back, 3 bases at V and 5 bases at J, with 5 bases in the middle. Per germline, CDR1 SGHNT and CDR2 YYREEE (reference sequence). This CDR3 is built from 11 residues. In DNA, the CDR3 is TGTGCCAGCAGCTCAGGGTATGGCTACACCTTC. Protein: CASSSGYGYTF. Full variable domain (outside the CDR3, taken from reference TRBV5-4 and TRBJ1-2): ETGVTQSPTHLIKTRGQQVTLRCSSQSGHNTVSWYQQALGQGPQFIFQYYREEENGRGNFPPRFSGLQFPNYSSELNVNALELDDSALYLCASSSGYGYTFGSGTRLTVV.

This sequence joins TRBV5-1 and TRBJ1-1; D ambiguous. The CDR3 runs to 14 residues. Trimming removed 4 bases from V and 0 bases from J, with 10 bases in between. Germline loops: CDR1 SGHRS, CDR2 YFSETQ. The CDR3 here is CASSAGALNTEAFF. For the CDR3, the DNA is TGCGCCAGCAGCGCGGGTGCCTTGAACACTGAAGCTTTCTTT.

CDR3 sequence reads: CAGRREVNTEAFF. CDR3 nucleotide sequence: TGTGCCGGCCGCCGGGAGGTGAACACTGAAGCTTTCTTT. V gene TRBV7-9 combines with J gene TRBJ1-1; D unclear. The length of the CDR3 is 13 residues. Trimming left V 11 bases short and J 0 bases short, with 13 bases between. Germline V CDR1 and CDR2: SEHNR, FQNEAQ (reference sequence).

The J gene is TRBJ2-1, the V gene TRBV6-1, with 10 bases identical to TRBD2. V shed 6 bases, J shed 2 bases, and the junction held 4 bases outside the gene matches. CDR3 length: 15 residues. Germline V gives CDR1 MNHNS, CDR2 SASEGT. This CDR3 is CASRRSGGAYNEQFF. For the CDR3, the DNA is TGTGCCAGCAGGAGAAGCGGGGGGGCCTACAATGAGCAGTTCTTC.

V and J are TRBV25-1 and TRBJ2-6; no firm D call. From germline, CDR1 is MGHDK and CDR2 SYGVNS. The V and J ends lost 5 bases and 0 bases respectively, with 17 bases between them. This CDR3 spans 18 amino acids. The CDR3 is CASSRIVRILSGANVLTF. The CDR3, as DNA: TGTGCCAGCAGTCGGATCGTCAGGATCCTCTCTGGGGCCAACGTCCTGACTTTC.

This chain joins TRBV4-1 and TRBJ2-5; D remains ambiguous. This CDR3 region has 14 residues. CDR1 is MGHRA, CDR2 YSYEKL, per germline. V dropped 4 bases and J dropped 0 bases, with 9 bases sitting between them. CDR3 sequence: CASSPGGYQETQYF. The CDR3, as DNA: TGCGCCAGCAGCCCCGGTGGCTACCAAGAGACCCAGTACTTC.

This clone is termed large. This rearrangement joins TRBV6-6 to TRBJ2-3; D is undetermined. The germline V gene has CDR1 MNHNY and CDR2 SVGAGI (reference sequence). Trimming removed 9 bases at V and 4 bases at J, with 8 bases between. This CDR3 region has 11 residues. The CDR3 coding sequence is TGTGCCAGTCGGTTTTCAGATACGCAGTATTTT. Amino acids: CASRFSDTQYF.

J is TRBJ2-7 and V is TRBV6-6; D gene ambiguous. The V and J ends lost 8 bases and 0 bases respectively, with 2 bases between them. Germline V gene lookup returns CDR1 MNHNY and CDR2 SVGAGI (reference sequence). The CDR3 is made up of 10 amino acids. CDR3 in amino acids: CASASYEQYF. CDR3 coding DNA: TGTGCCAGCGCCTCCTACGAGCAGTACTTC.

The chain carries TRBV6-1 and TRBJ2-5, with D unresolved. V was trimmed by 4 bases and J by 2 bases, leaving 11 bases between them. CDR1 MNHNS and CDR2 SASEGT come from the germline V gene. The CDR3 runs 14 residues. CDR3 in DNA: TGTGCCAGCAGTGTATCCCCAGCACAAGAGACCCAGTACTTC. It specifies CASSVSPAQETQYF.

V is TRBV2 and J is TRBJ1-2, with D perhaps matching TRBD1 (5 bases). The V end lost 3 bases, the J end lost 7 bases, and 18 bases lay between the germline ends. CDR3 length: 15 amino acids. The germline gives CDR1 SNHLY, CDR2 FYNNEI. The CDR3 spells CASSELGQPVFGYTF. Written as DNA, the CDR3 is TGTGCCAGCAGTGAGCTGGGGCAGCCGGTGTTTGGCTACACCTTC.

V gene TRBV18 combines with J gene TRBJ1-6; no reliable D call. The CDR3 covers 14 residues. Germline CDR1 reads KGHSH; CDR2 reads LQKENI. Trimming took 3 bases from V and 3 from J, leaving 6 bases between them. CDR3 sequence: CASSPPGYNSPLHF. Written as DNA, the CDR3 is TGTGCCAGCTCACCCCCGGGCTATAATTCACCCCTCCACTTT.

The chain combines TRBV14 with TRBJ2-7; D not certain. Trimming took 2 bases from V and 7 from J, leaving 15 bases between them. This CDR3 spans 14 amino acids. Looked up from germline, CDR1 is SGHDN and CDR2 is FVKESK. CDR3 nucleotides: TGTGCCAGCAGCCAACGGATCAGCTCGGAGGAGCAGTACTTC. It yields the protein CASSQRISSEEQYF.

The chain has TRBV6-6 and TRBJ1-2, with D perhaps matching TRBD1 (5 bases). The CDR3 is 12 residues long. Trimming cost V 2 bases and J 6 bases, with 7 bases left between them. Germline V lookup: CDR1 MNHNY, CDR2 SVGAGI (reference sequence). CDR3 nucleotides: TGTGCCAGCAGTTACGCGGGGGATGGCTACACCTTC. Translation gives CASSYAGDGYTF.

This chain connects TRBV6-6 to TRBJ1-2, with 7 bases identical to TRBD1. Germline V gene lookup returns CDR1 MNHNY and CDR2 SVGAGI (reference sequence). The CDR3 runs to 13 residues. After removal of 10 bases from V and 2 bases from J, the junction contained 7 bases not matched to a gene. CDR3 coding DNA: TGTGCCACCGTTGGGACAGAGAACTATGGCTACACCTTC. As protein: CATVGTENYGYTF.

This chain joins TRBV6-5 and TRBJ1-1; D remains unclear. There are 13 residues in the CDR3. With 6 bases removed from V and 2 bases from J, the gap between germline ends came to 10 bases. Germline V CDR1 and CDR2: MNHEY, SVGAGI. The CDR3 is CASSQDLNTEAFF. Here the CDR3 DNA reads TGTGCCAGCAGCCAAGACTTAAACACTGAAGCTTTCTTT.

The J gene is TRBJ2-6, the V gene TRBV10-3; 12 nucleotides align to TRBD1. V was pared by 5 bases and J by 3 bases, with 8 bases of the junction left unmatched. There are 18 residues in the CDR3. CDR1 and CDR2 (germline): ENHRY, SYGVKD. CDR3 amino acids: CAISWGQGAIGGANVLTF. CDR3 DNA: TGTGCCATCAGTTGGGGACAGGGGGCGATTGGTGGGGCCAACGTCCTGACTTTC.